This T cell receptor (beta chain) stems from a study of cytomegalovirus exposure and HLA in healthy donors. Study conclusions and caveats: The study designated 150 or so TCR beta chains cytomegalovirus-associated. Most CMV-associated TCR beta chains were later found to appear HLA-restricted.

Both 60 Vbeta primers and 13 Jbeta primers went into the PCR. Sequenced by immunoSEQ multiplex PCR; TCRdb stores in-frame clones only, minus some. The repertoire holds around 120,000 clones, with around 80% as singletons. J was trimmed by 4 bases and V by 10 bases; bases with no gene match: 6. Germline V gene lookup returns CDR1 ENHRY and CDR2 SYGVKD. The CDR3 is 13 residues long. In regard to this clone: Its antigen is currently unknown.

The V and J genes are TRBV10-3 and TRBJ2-3; 9 positions match TRBD1. The TCR sequence derives from a female donor in good health and CMV-seropositive. Sequencing was done on a sample of PBMCs. DNA for the CDR3: TGTGCCACCCGGGACAGGGACCCAGATACGCAGTATTTT. Its translation: CATRDRDPDTQYF.